The 26 T cell receptor beta chains listed next were all sequenced from one sample in a study of PD-L1 blockade in urothelial cancer. Using immunoSEQ multiplex PCR, the repertoire was profiled, and TCRdb retains in-frame clones only, with some absent. The sample includes around 38,000 clones, approximately 86% of them seen just once. Noted time point: peripheral blood 6 weeks after treatment start. This specimen consisted of PBMCs, obtained around atezolizumab (anti-PD-L1) treatment. All receptors derive from a man between 60 and 75 years old with urothelial cancer.

The chain carries TRBV5-1 and TRBJ1-1; the match to TRBD1 covers 9 bases. The germline V gene encodes CDR1 SGHRS and CDR2 YFSETQ. The CDR3 extends over 18 amino acids. The ends lost 0 bases at V and 2 bases at J; junction bases unmatched: 11. For the CDR3, the DNA is TGCGCCAGCAGCTTGGCCCTCGGGACAGGGCTTACAAACACTGAAGCTTTCTTT. It codes for CASSLALGTGLTNTEAFF.

The chain uses TRBV5-5 and TRBJ2-7, with D possibly matching TRBD2 (6 bases). In germline, CDR1 is SGHKS, CDR2 YYEKEE (reference sequence). Trimming cost V 5 bases and J 0 bases, with 18 bases left between them. The CDR3 loop spans 16 amino acids. CDR3 amino acids: CASRTGGSGSSYEQYF. The CDR3 DNA reads TGTGCCAGCAGAACTGGAGGTAGCGGAAGCTCCTACGAGCAGTACTTC.

This chain links TRBV9 with TRBJ2-6, with 14 nucleotides matching TRBD2. This CDR3 comprises 20 residues. The germline V gene has CDR1 SGDLS and CDR2 YYNGEE. With 3 bases clipped from V and 1 base from J, the junction kept 9 bases outside the gene matches. For the CDR3, the DNA is TGTGCCAGCAGCGCCGGGACTAGCGGGAGAAGGATGTCTGGGGCCAACGTCCTGACTTTC. Translated: CASSAGTSGRRMSGANVLTF.

This sequence joins TRBV10-3 and TRBJ2-7; 7 nucleotides line up with TRBD2. This CDR3 has 14 amino acids. Germline V gene sequence: CDR1 ENHRY, CDR2 SYGVKD. V lost 11 bases to trimming and J lost 0 bases; unmatched junction nucleotides: 10. The CDR3 DNA follows: TGTGCCGCCGCGCCCCTAGCGGACTCCTACGAGCAGTACTTC. It translates to CAAAPLADSYEQYF.

The chain has TRBV5-6 and TRBJ1-5; D perhaps matches TRBD1 (5 bases). Trimming pared 0 bases from V and 4 bases from J, leaving 8 bases between. CDR1 and CDR2 (germline): SGHDT, YYEEEE. The CDR3 extends over 14 amino acids. Here the CDR3 DNA reads TGTGCCAGCAGCTTGGGACAGACTAATCAGCCCCAGCATTTT. It is translated as CASSLGQTNQPQHF.

V usage is TRBV6-5 and J usage is TRBJ1-2, with 7 nucleotides matching TRBD1. V trimming: 6 bases; J trimming: 3 bases; junction bases outside the gene matches: 4. The CDR3 runs to 13 residues. In germline, CDR1 is MNHEY, CDR2 SVGAGI. CDR3 loop: CASSVTGYYGYTF. The DNA of the CDR3 is TGTGCCAGCAGCGTGACAGGGTACTATGGCTACACCTTC.

V and J are TRBV11-2 and TRBJ2-7; D may be TRBD1 (6 bases). V lost 1 base and J lost 0, with 16 bases in between. Germline CDR1 SGHAT, CDR2 FQNNGV. The CDR3 totals 17 residues. In DNA form, the CDR3 reads TGTGCCAGCAGCTTAGCGCAGACACGGACAGTCTCCTACGAGCAGTACTTC. Amino acid sequence: CASSLAQTRTVSYEQYF.

This clone appeared once. J is TRBJ2-1 and V is TRBV6-4; a weak D match, TRBD2 (5 bases). The CDR3 extends over 15 amino acids. The V end lost 6 bases, the J end lost 1 base, and 13 bases lay between the germline ends. Germline CDR1 MRHNA, CDR2 SNTAGT. Here the CDR3 reads CASSSSGLSYNEQFF. CDR3 nucleotides: TGTGCCAGCAGCTCCAGCGGACTTTCCTACAATGAGCAGTTCTTC.

V is TRBV11-3 and J is TRBJ2-1; 7 nucleotides agree with TRBD1. From germline, CDR1 is SGHNT and CDR2 YENEEA. The V segment lost 5 bases and the J segment 1 base; nucleotides outside the gene matches: 2. The CDR3 runs 14 residues. The CDR3 loop is CASSRDSSYNEQFF. In DNA form, the CDR3 reads TGTGCCAGCAGCCGGGACAGTTCCTACAATGAGCAGTTCTTC.

The chain employs TRBV30 and TRBJ2-7; 8 nucleotides match TRBD1. V trimming: 0 bases; J trimming: 0 bases; junction bases outside the gene matches: 4. Germline V gene sequence: CDR1 GTSNPN, CDR2 SVGIG (reference sequence). The CDR3 loop spans 15 amino acids. CDR3 in DNA: TGTGCCTGGAGTGTGGTAGGACAGGGCTCCTACGAGCAGTACTTC. As protein: CAWSVVGQGSYEQYF.

This chain uses TRBV5-4 with TRBJ2-7; TRBD1 aligns across 7 bases. This CDR3 has 16 residues. Germline V gives CDR1 SGHNT, CDR2 YYREEE (reference sequence). The V gene end was trimmed by 5 bases and the J gene end by 2 bases; junction bases not matched to a gene: 13. Written as DNA, the CDR3 is TGTGCCAGCAGTCCTCAACTCGGGACAGCTCCCTACGAGCAGTACTTC. Its translation is CASSPQLGTAPYEQYF. The full variable domain, with the rest looked up from reference TRBV5-4 and TRBJ2-7, is ETGVTQSPTHLIKTRGQQVTLRCSSQSGHNTVSWYQQALGQGPQFIFQYYREEENGRGNFPPRFSGLQFPNYSSELNVNALELDDSALYLCASSPQLGTAPYEQYFGPGTRLTVT.

The rearrangement joins TRBV10-2 to TRBJ1-1, with TRBD1 matching over 7 bases. Unmatched junction bases numbered 5, after V lost 6 bases and J lost 1 base. The CDR3 totals 14 residues. Germline loops: CDR1 WSHSY, CDR2 SAAADI. For the CDR3, the DNA is TGCGCCAGCAGGGTAAGGACAGGGAACACTGAAGCTTTCTTT. Translating it yields CASRVRTGNTEAFF.

This clone was seen just once. The CDR3 nucleotides are TGTGCCAGTAGTGTCGGGGGGCTATCGTACGAGCAGTACTTC. This translates into CASSVGGLSYEQYF. This chain connects TRBV19 to TRBJ2-7; a weak D match, TRBD2 (7 bases). The CDR3 sequence is 14 residues long. Trimming shortened V by 5 bases and J by 4 bases, and 15 bases separated the two germline ends. CDR1 and CDR2 from the germline V gene are LNHDA and SQIVND (reference sequence).

This clone was seen once. V is TRBV7-8 and J is TRBJ2-7, with 9 positions matching TRBD2. The germline V gene has CDR1 SGHVS and CDR2 FQNEAQ. This CDR3 region has 15 residues. J gave up 2 bases and V 2 bases, and 4 bases lay outside the gene matches. The CDR3 loop reads CASSLTQRGAYEQYF. The DNA of the CDR3 is TGTGCCAGCAGCTTAACTCAGCGGGGGGCCTACGAGCAGTACTTC.

This clone was observed a handful of times. V is TRBV11-3 and J is TRBJ1-1, with 12 bases that match TRBD1. The CDR3 contains 15 residues. Trimming cost V 2 bases and J 5 bases; bases outside gene matches: 3. CDR1 and CDR2 (germline): SGHNT, YENEEA. The CDR3 here is CASSLSGQGATEAFF. The CDR3 bases are TGTGCCAGCAGCTTATCGGGACAGGGGGCTACTGAAGCTTTCTTT.

The chain combines TRBV5-6 with TRBJ1-2; the match to TRBD1 covers 7 bases. J was trimmed by 2 bases and V by 4 bases; bases with no gene match: 8. The CDR3 covers 15 residues. Germline assignment: CDR1 SGHDT and CDR2 YYEEEE. The CDR3 sequence is CASSGHRGSNYGYTF. Here the CDR3 DNA reads TGTGCCAGCAGCGGCCACAGGGGCTCCAACTATGGCTACACCTTC.

The rearrangement joins TRBV5-6 to TRBJ1-1; D is uncertain. The CDR3 runs 13 residues. Germline lookup yields CDR1 SGHDT and CDR2 YYEEEE. V was cut by 2 bases and J by 2 bases, with 7 bases left in between. CDR3: CASSFRGNTEAFF. In DNA, the CDR3 is TGTGCCAGCAGCTTTCGGGGAAACACTGAAGCTTTCTTT.

The chain carries TRBV19 and TRBJ2-6; D is uncertain. Germline V CDR1 and CDR2: LNHDA, SQIVND (reference sequence). The V and J ends lost 5 bases and 4 bases respectively, with 6 bases between them. The CDR3 runs 13 residues. The CDR3 DNA reads TGTGCCAGTAGTTCTCAGGGGGCCAACGTCCTGACTTTC. Protein product: CASSSQGANVLTF.

The rearrangement uses TRBV27 and TRBJ2-7; TRBD1 aligns across 9 bases. The V and J ends lost 5 bases and 6 bases, in that order; junction bases with no gene match: 11. The germline V gene has CDR1 MNHEY and CDR2 SMNVEV (reference sequence). The CDR3 loop spans 15 amino acids. The CDR3 DNA follows: TGTGCCAGCAGTCTCCGGGGACAGGGTACCTTCGAGCAGTACTTC. Translation: CASSLRGQGTFEQYF.

The gene calls are TRBV19 and TRBJ2-3, with D possibly being TRBD2 (5 bases). The germline V and J ends were trimmed by 0 bases and 4 bases, with 8 bases remaining between them. This CDR3 spans 14 amino acids. The germline V gene has CDR1 LNHDA and CDR2 SQIVND (reference sequence). CDR3: CASSIDPGADTQYF. The CDR3 region has the DNA TGTGCCAGTAGTATAGATCCCGGGGCAGATACGCAGTATTTT.

The chain couples TRBV5-1 to TRBJ1-2; 7 bases fit TRBD1. The V gene end was trimmed by 4 bases and the J gene end by 7 bases; junction bases not matched to a gene: 7. CDR1 and CDR2 (germline): SGHRS, YFSETQ. This CDR3 is 13 amino acids long. CDR3 loop: CASSPAPGGGYTF. The CDR3 DNA is TGCGCCAGCAGCCCCGCCCCAGGGGGTGGCTACACCTTC.

The V and J genes are TRBV27 and TRBJ1-6; TRBD1 is a possible D gene (6 bases). CDR1 and CDR2 from the germline V gene are MNHEY and SMNVEV (reference sequence). Trimming left V 5 bases short and J 8 bases short, with 7 bases between. The CDR3 runs 12 residues. CDR3 residues: CASSRTDSPLHF. As DNA, the CDR3 is TGTGCCAGCAGTCGGACAGATTCACCCCTCCACTTT.

This chain links TRBV12-5 with TRBJ1-4; possible D gene TRBD1, 6 bases. The V end was cut by 0 bases, the J end by 7 bases, with 15 bases between. The length of the CDR3 is 16 residues. From germline, CDR1 is LGHNT and CDR2 FRNRAP. As DNA, the CDR3 is TGTGCTAGTGGTTTGGTACGGGGGGCGAATCGTGAAAAACTGTTTTTT. Its protein product is CASGLVRGANREKLFF.

CDR3 residues: CASSPHLGGQGSNQPQHF. The DNA for the CDR3 is TGTGCCAGTAGTCCCCACCTAGGGGGACAGGGGAGCAATCAGCCCCAGCATTTT. The chain employs TRBV19 and TRBJ1-5; 10 nucleotides match TRBD1. With 5 bases clipped from V and 1 base from J, the junction kept 11 bases outside the gene matches. Germline CDR1 and CDR2: LNHDA and SQIVND (reference sequence). The CDR3 consists of 18 residues.

The chain has TRBV4-1 and TRBJ2-5, with 10 bases aligning to TRBD1. The CDR3 consists of 16 residues. V dropped 0 bases and J dropped 5; count of bases not matched to a gene: 6. CDR1 is MGHRA, CDR2 YSYEKL, per germline. CDR3 sequence reads: CASSQEGGQGGETQYF. The CDR3 DNA is TGCGCCAGCAGCCAAGAGGGAGGACAGGGGGGGGAGACCCAGTACTTC.

The chain recombines TRBV30 with TRBJ2-3; 10 nucleotides align to TRBD2. The CDR3 totals 14 residues. The germline V gene encodes CDR1 GTSNPN and CDR2 SVGIG (reference sequence). J was trimmed by 4 bases and V by 3 bases; bases with no gene match: 4. The CDR3 sequence is CAWRLAGSADTQYF. The CDR3 DNA reads as TGTGCCTGGAGACTAGCGGGGTCGGCAGATACGCAGTATTTT.